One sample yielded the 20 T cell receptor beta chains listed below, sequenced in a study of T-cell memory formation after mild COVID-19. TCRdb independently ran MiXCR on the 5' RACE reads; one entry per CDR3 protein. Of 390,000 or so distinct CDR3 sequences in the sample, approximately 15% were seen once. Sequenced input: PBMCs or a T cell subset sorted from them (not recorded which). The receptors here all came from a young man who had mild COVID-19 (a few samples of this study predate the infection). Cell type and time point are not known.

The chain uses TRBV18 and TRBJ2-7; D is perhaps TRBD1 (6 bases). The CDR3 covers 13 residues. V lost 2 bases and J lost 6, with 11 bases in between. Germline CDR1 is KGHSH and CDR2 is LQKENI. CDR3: CASSPLGQSEQYV. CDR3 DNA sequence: TGTGCCAGCTCACCATTGGGACAATCCGAGCAGTACGTC.

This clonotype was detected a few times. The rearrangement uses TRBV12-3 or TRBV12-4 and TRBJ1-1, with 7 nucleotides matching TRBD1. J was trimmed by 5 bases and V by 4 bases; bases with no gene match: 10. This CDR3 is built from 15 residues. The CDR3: CASSSPGGQWTEAFF. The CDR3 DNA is TGTGCCAGCAGTTCCCCAGGGGGGCAGTGGACTGAAGCTTTCTTT.

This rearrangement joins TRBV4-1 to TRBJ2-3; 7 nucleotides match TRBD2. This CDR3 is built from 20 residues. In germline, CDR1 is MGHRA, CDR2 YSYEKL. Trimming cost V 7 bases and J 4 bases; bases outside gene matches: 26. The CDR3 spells CASKLQGLPTGEGMADTQYF. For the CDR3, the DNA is TGCGCCAGCAAACTCCAGGGACTCCCAACGGGGGAGGGTATGGCAGATACGCAGTATTTT.

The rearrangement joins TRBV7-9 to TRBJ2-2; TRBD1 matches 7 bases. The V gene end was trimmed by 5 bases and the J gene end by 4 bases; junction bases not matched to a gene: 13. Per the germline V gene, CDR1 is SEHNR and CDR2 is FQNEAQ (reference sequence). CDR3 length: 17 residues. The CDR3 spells CASSPRIGAGGTGELFF. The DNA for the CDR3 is TGTGCCAGCAGCCCCCGCATCGGGGCAGGGGGCACCGGGGAGCTGTTTTTT. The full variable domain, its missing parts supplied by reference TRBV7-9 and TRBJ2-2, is DTGVSQNPRHKITKRGQNVTFRCDPISEHNRLYWYRQTLGQGPEFLTYFQNEAQLEKSRLLSDRFSAERPKGSFSTLEIQRTEQGDSAMYLCASSPRIGAGGTGELFFGEGSRLTVL.

CDR3 coding DNA: TGTGCCATCAGTGAGTTCGCTCGTAGCAGCTCGAGCTCCTACAATGAGCAGTTCTTC. It specifies CAISEFARSSSSSYNEQFF. The rearrangement uses TRBV10-3 and TRBJ2-1; D gene ambiguous. Germline values: CDR1 ENHRY, CDR2 SYGVKD. The CDR3 contains 19 residues. Trimming took off 1 base at V and 0 bases at J, with 19 bases between the two ends.

The CDR3 DNA reads TGTGCCAGCAGTAGGACTGGGAGGGGGACCCAGCATTTT. This encodes CASSRTGRGTQHF. The chain links TRBV25-1 to TRBJ1-5; the D gene is possibly TRBD1 (6 bases). V dropped 5 bases and J dropped 11 bases, with 16 bases sitting between them. The CDR3 has 13 amino acids. The germline CDR1 and CDR2 sequences are MGHDK and SYGVNS.

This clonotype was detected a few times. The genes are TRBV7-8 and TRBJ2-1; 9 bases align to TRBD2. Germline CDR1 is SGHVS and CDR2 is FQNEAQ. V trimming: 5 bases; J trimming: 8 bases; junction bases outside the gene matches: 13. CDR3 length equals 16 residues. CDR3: CASSLESGGRMDEQFF. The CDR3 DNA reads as TGTGCCAGCAGCCTCGAGAGCGGGGGGCGAATGGATGAGCAGTTCTTC.

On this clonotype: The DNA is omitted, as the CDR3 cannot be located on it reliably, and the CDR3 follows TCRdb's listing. This chain's CDR3 is CASSQFGQGAYNEQFF. The chain links TRBV3-2 to TRBJ2-1; no check of the table's D call, TRBD1, against the DNA was made. TRBV3-2 has pseudogene status. From its first to its last residue, the CDR3 has 16 amino acids.

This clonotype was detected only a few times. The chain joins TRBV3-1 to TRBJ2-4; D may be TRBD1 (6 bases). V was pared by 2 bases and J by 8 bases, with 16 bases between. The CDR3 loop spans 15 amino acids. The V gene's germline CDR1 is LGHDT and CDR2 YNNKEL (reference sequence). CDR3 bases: TGTGCCAGCAGCCAAACTTCGGGGCCAGGGGACATTCAGTACTTC. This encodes CASSQTSGPGDIQYF.

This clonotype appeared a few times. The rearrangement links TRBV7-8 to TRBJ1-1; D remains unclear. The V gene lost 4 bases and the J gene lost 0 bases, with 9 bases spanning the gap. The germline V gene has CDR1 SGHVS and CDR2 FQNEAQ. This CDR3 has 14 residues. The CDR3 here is CASSSTPLNTEAFF. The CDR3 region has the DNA TGTGCCAGCAGCTCGACGCCCTTGAACACTGAAGCTTTCTTT. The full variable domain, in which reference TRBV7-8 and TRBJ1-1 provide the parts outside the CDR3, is GAGVSQSPRYKVAKRGQDVALRCDPISGHVSLFWYQQALGQGPEFLTYFQNEAQLDKSGLPSDRFFAERPEGSVSTLKIQRTQQEDSAVYLCASSSTPLNTEAFFGQGTRLTVV.

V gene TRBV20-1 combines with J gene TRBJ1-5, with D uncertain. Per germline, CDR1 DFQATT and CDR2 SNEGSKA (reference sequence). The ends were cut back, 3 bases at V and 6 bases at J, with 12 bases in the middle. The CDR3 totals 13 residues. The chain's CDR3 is CSASRGPGQPQHF. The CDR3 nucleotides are TGCAGTGCTAGTCGTGGACCTGGTCAGCCCCAGCATTTT.

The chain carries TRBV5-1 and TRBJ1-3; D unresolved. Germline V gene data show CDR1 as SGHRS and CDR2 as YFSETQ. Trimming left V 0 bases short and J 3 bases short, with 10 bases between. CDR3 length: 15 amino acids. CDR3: CASSLGYGGGNTIYF. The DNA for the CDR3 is TGCGCCAGCAGCTTGGGGTATGGAGGTGGAAACACCATATATTTT.

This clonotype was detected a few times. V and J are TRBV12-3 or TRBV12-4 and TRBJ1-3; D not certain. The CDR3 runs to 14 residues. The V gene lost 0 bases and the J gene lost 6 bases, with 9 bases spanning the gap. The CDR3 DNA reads TGTGCCAGCAGTTTAGCGGGGTCGGCAAACACCATATATTTT. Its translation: CASSLAGSANTIYF.

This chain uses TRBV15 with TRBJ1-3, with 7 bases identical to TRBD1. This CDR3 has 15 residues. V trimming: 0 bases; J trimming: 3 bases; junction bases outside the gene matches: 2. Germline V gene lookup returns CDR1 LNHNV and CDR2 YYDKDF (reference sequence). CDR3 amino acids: CATSRETGNGNTIYF. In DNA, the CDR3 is TGTGCCACCAGCAGAGAGACAGGGAATGGAAACACCATATATTTT. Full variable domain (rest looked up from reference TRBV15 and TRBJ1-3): DAMVIQNPRYQVTQFGKPVTLSCSQTLNHNVMYWYQQKSSQAPKLLFHYYDKDFNNEADTPDNFQSRRPNTSFCFLDIRSPGLGDTAMYLCATSRETGNGNTIYFGEGSWLTVV.

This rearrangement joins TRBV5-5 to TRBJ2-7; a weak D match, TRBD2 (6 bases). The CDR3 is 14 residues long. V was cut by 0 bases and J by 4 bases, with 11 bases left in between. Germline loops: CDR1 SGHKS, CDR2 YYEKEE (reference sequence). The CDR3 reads CASSLDVGGYEQYF. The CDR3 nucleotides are TGTGCCAGCAGCTTGGACGTGGGAGGTTACGAGCAGTACTTC.

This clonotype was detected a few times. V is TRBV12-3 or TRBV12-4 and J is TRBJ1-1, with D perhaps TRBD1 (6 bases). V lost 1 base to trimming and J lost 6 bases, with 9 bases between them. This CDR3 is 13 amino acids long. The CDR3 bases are TGTGCCAGCAGTTTAGGCAGGGGCTCTGAAGCTTTCTTT. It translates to CASSLGRGSEAFF.

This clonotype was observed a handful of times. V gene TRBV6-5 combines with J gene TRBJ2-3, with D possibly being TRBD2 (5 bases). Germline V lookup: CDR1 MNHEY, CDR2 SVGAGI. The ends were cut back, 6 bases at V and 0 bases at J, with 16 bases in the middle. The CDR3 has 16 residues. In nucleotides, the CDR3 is TGTGCCAGCAGCGCCGCCCTTGGCGGGAGCACAGATACGCAGTATTTT. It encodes CASSAALGGSTDTQYF.

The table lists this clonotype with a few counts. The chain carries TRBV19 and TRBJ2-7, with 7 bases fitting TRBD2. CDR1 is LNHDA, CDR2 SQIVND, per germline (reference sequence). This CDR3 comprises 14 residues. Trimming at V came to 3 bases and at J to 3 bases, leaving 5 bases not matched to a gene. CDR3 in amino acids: CASSMGGGSYEQYF. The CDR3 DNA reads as TGTGCCAGTAGTATGGGCGGGGGAAGCTACGAGCAGTACTTC.

The DNA of the CDR3 is TGTGCCAGCAGCTTATCGGCAGGGTCTGGGGCCAACGTCCTGACTTTC. Protein: CASSLSAGSGANVLTF. This chain links TRBV7-2 with TRBJ2-6; maybe TRBD1 (5 bases). Germline V gene data show CDR1 as SGHTA and CDR2 as FQGNSA. The CDR3 consists of 16 residues. Deletions cut 2 bases from V and 1 base from J, with 9 bases between.

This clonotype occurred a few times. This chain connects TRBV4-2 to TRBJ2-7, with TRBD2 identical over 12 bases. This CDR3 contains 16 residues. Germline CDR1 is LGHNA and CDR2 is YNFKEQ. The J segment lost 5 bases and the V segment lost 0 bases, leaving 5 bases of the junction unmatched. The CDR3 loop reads CASSQDAASGGDEQYF. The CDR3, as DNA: TGTGCCAGCAGCCAAGACGCTGCTAGCGGGGGGGACGAGCAGTACTTC.